The next 25 T cell receptor beta chains were all read from a single sample in a study of T cell changes during pregnancy in multiple sclerosis. The table came from immunoSEQ multiplex PCR; TCRdb's copy has only in-frame clones and leaves some out. The sample has tens of thousands of clones, roughly 90% seen once. This sample comprised CD8+ T cells from peripheral blood mononuclear cells, obtained before pregnancy. All receptors come from a female donor with multiple sclerosis, enrolled in a pregnancy study.

The rearrangement links TRBV7-9 to TRBJ2-5; 8 bases map to TRBD1. The germline V gene encodes CDR1 SEHNR and CDR2 FQNEAQ (reference sequence). V was clipped by 3 bases and J by 4 bases; unmatched bases: 4. The CDR3 is 14 amino acids. This chain's CDR3 is CASSLDRERETQYF. In DNA form, the CDR3 reads TGTGCCAGCAGCTTGGACAGGGAGCGAGAGACCCAGTACTTC.

The chain employs TRBV19 and TRBJ2-7; D is perhaps TRBD1 (6 bases). The V gene's germline CDR1 is LNHDA and CDR2 SQIVND (reference sequence). The length of the CDR3 is 12 residues. Trimming took 8 bases from V and 2 from J, leaving 10 bases between them. CDR3 nucleotides: TGTGCCAGTTCAGGGGCCCCCTACGAGCAGTACTTC. As protein: CASSGAPYEQYF.

The V call is TRBV11-2, the J call TRBJ2-7; 9 bases match TRBD1. V shed 4 bases, J shed 7 bases, and the junction held 8 bases outside the gene matches. Germline CDR1 reads SGHAT; CDR2 reads FQNNGV. There are 14 residues in the CDR3. CDR3 sequence: CASSSRQGVKEQYF. The CDR3, as DNA: TGTGCCAGCAGCTCCCGACAGGGGGTGAAAGAGCAGTACTTC. Drawing the rest from reference TRBV11-2 and TRBJ2-7, the complete variable domain is EAGVAQSPRYKIIEKRQSVAFWCNPISGHATLYWYQQILGQGPKLLIQFQNNGVVDDSQLPKDRFSAERLKGVDSTLKIQPAKLEDSAVYLCASSSRQGVKEQYFGPGTRLTVT.

This chain connects TRBV10-2 to TRBJ2-5, with TRBD1 matching 7 bases. The CDR3 sequence is 17 residues long. The V gene's germline CDR1 is WSHSY and CDR2 SAAADI. Trimming removed 2 bases from V and 0 bases from J; junction bases left unmatched: 9. CDR3 bases: TGCGCCAGCAGTGAGGGGTACAGGGGCAAGGACCAAGAGACCCAGTACTTC. Amino acids: CASSEGYRGKDQETQYF.

The chain couples TRBV9 to TRBJ1-1; D is possibly TRBD1 (6 bases). The CDR3 covers 14 residues. Trimming removed 3 bases from V and 1 base from J, with 10 bases in between. Germline assignment: CDR1 SGDLS and CDR2 YYNGEE. The DNA for the CDR3 is TGTGCCAGCAGCGAGACAGGACGGAACACTGAAGCTTTCTTT. It is translated as CASSETGRNTEAFF.

The chain is built from TRBV4-1 and TRBJ2-7; D is possibly TRBD1 (6 bases). V lost 3 bases to trimming and J lost 2 bases, with 17 bases between them. The CDR3 runs to 16 residues. Looked up from germline, CDR1 is MGHRA and CDR2 is YSYEKL. CDR3 nucleotides: TGCGCCAGCAGCCAGGGGTGGCAGGGGCGCCCCTACGAGCAGTACTTC. Residues: CASSQGWQGRPYEQYF.

This chain uses TRBV9 with TRBJ2-1, with 11 nucleotides matching TRBD2. CDR3 size: 15 residues. The V gene's germline CDR1 is SGDLS and CDR2 YYNGEE. Unmatched junction bases numbered 6, after V lost 4 bases and J lost 6 bases. DNA for the CDR3: TGTGCCAGCAGCCCCGGGCTAGCGGGGGGCAATGAGCAGTTCTTC. Residues: CASSPGLAGGNEQFF.

The gene calls are TRBV9 and TRBJ1-2; TRBD1 agrees at 7 bases. Germline assignment: CDR1 SGDLS and CDR2 YYNGEE. The CDR3 has 15 amino acids. V gave up 0 bases and J gave up 0 bases; unmatched junction bases: 2. CDR3 amino acids: CASSVGGQTNYGYTF. The CDR3 region has the DNA TGTGCCAGCAGCGTAGGGGGACAGACTAACTATGGCTACACCTTC.

The genes are TRBV7-6 and TRBJ2-1, with 8 bases fitting TRBD1. Per germline, CDR1 SGHVS and CDR2 FNYEAQ. The CDR3 covers 14 residues. V was pared by 5 bases and J by 8 bases, with 8 bases of the junction left unmatched. The CDR3 region has the DNA TGTGCCAGCAGCCCAGCCGGACAGGGCGATGAGCAGTTCTTC. It yields the protein CASSPAGQGDEQFF. The full variable domain, its missing parts supplied by reference TRBV7-6 and TRBJ2-1, is GAGVSQSPRYKVTKRGQDVALRCDPISGHVSLYWYRQALGQGPEFLTYFNYEAQQDKSGLPNDRFSAERPEGSISTLTIQRTEQRDSAMYRCASSPAGQGDEQFFGPGTRLTVL.

The rearrangement uses TRBV7-3 and TRBJ2-3; 11 bases match TRBD2. Germline V gives CDR1 SGHTA, CDR2 FQGTGA. V gave up 3 bases and J gave up 7 bases; unmatched junction bases: 12. The CDR3 covers 17 residues. The CDR3 spells CASSLGGTSGSFNTQYF. The CDR3 DNA reads TGTGCCAGCAGCTTGGGGGGGACTAGCGGTTCTTTCAATACGCAGTATTTT.

The chain carries TRBV12-5 and TRBJ1-5; D may be TRBD1 (6 bases). V lost 3 bases and J lost 7, with 10 bases in between. Germline V gene sequence: CDR1 LGHNT, CDR2 FRNRAP. The CDR3 sequence is 13 residues long. The CDR3 is CASGFSGEQPQHF. The DNA of the CDR3 is TGTGCTAGTGGTTTCTCAGGGGAACAGCCCCAGCATTTT.

The chain couples TRBV6-1 to TRBJ1-5, with no clear D. The V gene's germline CDR1 is MNHNS and CDR2 SASEGT. V lost 0 bases and J lost 0, with 15 bases in between. The CDR3 has 18 amino acids. CDR3 in amino acids: CASSEAEASYYSNQPQHF. The CDR3 DNA follows: TGTGCCAGCAGTGAAGCAGAGGCCAGCTACTATAGCAATCAGCCCCAGCATTTT.

This clone was seen more than once but under ten times. The chain combines TRBV6-4 with TRBJ1-2; D remains unclear. The CDR3 length is 15 residues. V gave up 3 bases and J gave up 8 bases, with 19 bases separating them. CDR1 and CDR2 (germline): MRHNA, SNTAGT. CDR3 amino acids: CASSESGAGVEGYTF. The CDR3 region has the DNA TGTGCCAGCAGTGAGTCGGGCGCGGGAGTCGAGGGCTACACCTTC.

This rearrangement joins TRBV30 to TRBJ2-7; TRBD2 might be the D (6 bases). Trimming removed 2 bases at V and 4 bases at J, with 12 bases between. Germline CDR1 GTSNPN, CDR2 SVGIG (reference sequence). The CDR3 covers 13 residues. The CDR3 protein is CAWSLGGLYEQYF. CDR3 coding DNA: TGTGCCTGGAGTTTAGGAGGGTTGTACGAGCAGTACTTC.

The chain couples TRBV7-6 to TRBJ2-7; 8 bases are a match to TRBD1. CDR1 SGHVS and CDR2 FNYEAQ come from the germline V gene. CDR3 length: 13 amino acids. V lost 1 base to trimming and J lost 7 bases; unmatched junction nucleotides: 3. The CDR3 loop is CASSLDRGSEQYF. CDR3 sequence (DNA): TGTGCCAGCAGCTTAGACAGGGGGTCTGAGCAGTACTTC.

This clone was picked up a small number of times. This chain uses TRBV7-3 with TRBJ1-2; D call uncertain. This CDR3 spans 17 amino acids. CDR1 and CDR2 from the germline V gene are SGHTA and FQGTGA. V was shortened by 5 bases and J by 6 bases, with 25 bases between the two germline ends. DNA of the CDR3: TGTGCCAGCAGCCCCGCCCCAAGGGAGCTAGGTCGGGATGGCTACACCTTC. This encodes CASSPAPRELGRDGYTF.

The chain combines TRBV4-3 with TRBJ1-2, with D possibly TRBD1 on 5 matching bases. The V gene lost 4 bases and the J gene lost 5 bases, with 20 bases spanning the gap. This CDR3 is built from 16 residues. Germline values: CDR1 LGHNA, CDR2 YSLEER. The CDR3 here is CASSPASQGNLYGYTF. The CDR3 DNA is TGCGCCAGCAGCCCCGCGTCGCAGGGTAATTTATATGGCTACACCTTC.

V and J are TRBV7-9 and TRBJ1-5, with 7 bases fitting TRBD1. V lost 5 bases and J lost 0; bases outside the gene matches: 4. This CDR3 is 15 amino acids long. Germline values: CDR1 SEHNR, CDR2 FQNEAQ (reference sequence). The CDR3 sequence: CASSGTGVSNQPQHF. The DNA of the CDR3 is TGTGCCAGCAGCGGAACAGGGGTTAGCAATCAGCCCCAGCATTTT.

The chain carries TRBV7-9 and TRBJ2-7; D gene ambiguous. The CDR3 extends over 13 amino acids. Germline lookup yields CDR1 SEHNR and CDR2 FQNEAQ (reference sequence). V was clipped by 5 bases and J by 5 bases, with 13 bases between them. The chain's CDR3 is CASSPPRFHEQYF. CDR3 nucleotide sequence: TGTGCCAGCAGCCCTCCCCGTTTCCACGAGCAGTACTTC.

The chain joins TRBV6-4 to TRBJ2-3; D is perhaps TRBD1 (5 bases). The CDR3 runs 14 residues. V gave up 2 bases and J gave up 1 base, with 7 bases separating them. In germline, CDR1 is MRHNA, CDR2 SNTAGT. CDR3 amino acids: CASSDQGGTDTQYF. CDR3 coding DNA: TGTGCCAGCAGTGACCAAGGGGGCACAGATACGCAGTATTTT.

V is TRBV7-2 and J is TRBJ1-1; maybe TRBD1 (5 bases). Germline V gives CDR1 SGHTA, CDR2 FQGNSA. V was cut by 5 bases and J by 8 bases, with 12 bases left in between. This CDR3 is built from 12 residues. The CDR3 protein is CASSPGWLEAFF. The CDR3 DNA reads as TGTGCCAGCAGCCCAGGGTGGTTGGAAGCTTTCTTT.

The genes are TRBV2 and TRBJ2-7; TRBD1 agrees at 7 bases. V shed 6 bases, J shed 2 bases, and the junction held 7 bases outside the gene matches. From germline, CDR1 is SNHLY and CDR2 FYNNEI. The CDR3 covers 14 residues. CDR3 protein: CASRTGEIPYEQYF. The CDR3 DNA is TGTGCCAGCAGAACAGGGGAGATACCCTACGAGCAGTACTTC.

By proportion, this clone is medium-sized. The V gene is TRBV6-4, the J gene TRBJ2-1, with 16 bases fitting TRBD2. Unmatched junction bases numbered 7, after V lost 6 bases and J lost 8 bases. Germline V gene sequence: CDR1 MRHNA, CDR2 SNTAGT. This CDR3 is built from 16 residues. The CDR3: CASSPGTSGGADEQFF. For the CDR3, the DNA is TGTGCCAGCAGCCCCGGGACTAGCGGGGGGGCGGATGAGCAGTTCTTC.

The genes are TRBV7-2 and TRBJ1-1; tentatively, D is TRBD1 (5 bases). The CDR3 totals 14 residues. Germline V gives CDR1 SGHTA, CDR2 FQGNSA. Trimming took 4 bases from V and 5 from J, leaving 14 bases between them. The CDR3 DNA is TGTGCCAGCAGCTCCCTGCGGGGGGGGACTGAAGCTTTCTTT. Translation: CASSSLRGGTEAFF.

This chain links TRBV7-2 with TRBJ2-5; 9 bases are a match to TRBD2. After removal of 3 bases from V and 2 bases from J, the junction contained 1 base not matched to a gene. Germline CDR1 reads SGHTA; CDR2 reads FQGNSA. The CDR3 consists of 14 residues. CDR3 nucleotide sequence: TGTGCCAGCAGCTTTCTAGCGGGGCAAGAGACCCAGTACTTC. Translated, it gives CASSFLAGQETQYF.